The 16 T cell receptor beta chains in this list originate from one sample, sequenced in a study of metastatic and nonmetastatic thyroid tumors. Using MiXCR, TCRdb reanalyzed the PCR reads. The profile shows around 37,000 clones, more than 20% of them singletons. Patients underwent thyroid surgery, and none had received any treatment before it. The specimen sequenced was tumor tissue. These receptors were collected from a female donor with papillary thyroid cancer or a benign thyroid nodule (not recorded which). Some clones in this sample may be carry-over from other donors' samples.

The table lists this clone with a few counts. V is TRBV6-4 and J is TRBJ1-1; 10 bases are shared with TRBD1. The CDR3 has 14 residues. V shed 4 bases and J 13 bases; nucleotides not matched to a gene: 12. CDR1 is MRHNA, CDR2 SNTAGT, per germline. The DNA of the CDR3 is TGTGCCAGCAGTGCGAATCCGGGACAGGGGATAGTTTTCTTT. Translating gives CASSANPGQGIVFF.

The sample holds many counts of this clone. This chain joins TRBV11-1 and TRBJ1-1; 7 bases fit TRBD1. Germline trimming cut 0 bases from V and 1 base from J; bases unmatched to any gene: 5. The CDR3 has 16 residues. The germline V gene has CDR1 SGHAT and CDR2 FQDESV (reference sequence). DNA for the CDR3: TGTGCCAGCAGCTTAGCTGAGGGGACAGCGAACACTGAAGCTTTCTTT. Translated, it gives CASSLAEGTANTEAFF.

The chain uses TRBV11-3 and TRBJ2-1; 9 positions match TRBD2. V gave up 5 bases and J gave up 8 bases; unmatched junction bases: 7. This CDR3 is 14 amino acids long. Germline CDR1 and CDR2: SGHNT and YENEEA. The CDR3 coding sequence is TGTGCCAGCAGCCTTAGCGGGGGAAGCTATGAGCAGTTCTTC. This codes for CASSLSGGSYEQFF.

J is TRBJ2-7 and V is TRBV7-8; no clear D gene. The germline V gene has CDR1 SGHVS and CDR2 FQNEAQ. Between the trimmed V and J ends, which lost 1 base and 0 bases, there was a span of 7 bases. The CDR3 totals 14 residues. DNA for the CDR3: TGTGCCAGCAGCTTAGATGTTCCCTCCTACGAGCAGTACTTC. Amino acid sequence: CASSLDVPSYEQYF.

A word on this clone: Since no conserved phenylalanine or tryptophan closes the CDR3, a read error is the likely cause. V usage is TRBV6-2 or TRBV6-3 and J usage is TRBJ1-2; D remains ambiguous. V gave up 8 bases and J gave up 7 bases, with 23 bases separating them. Per the germline V gene, CDR1 is MNHEY and CDR2 is SVGEGT. CDR3 size: 15 residues. The DNA of the CDR3 is TGTGCCAGCGTCGATGGATCTTCTAGACTGGGTGGCTACACCATC. It encodes CASVDGSSRLGGYTI.

This sequence joins TRBV20-1 and TRBJ2-1; 9 bases agree with TRBD2. From germline, CDR1 is DFQATT and CDR2 SNEGSKA (reference sequence). The CDR3 is 14 amino acids. J was trimmed by 3 bases and V by 7 bases; bases with no gene match: 7. The CDR3 bases are TGCAGTGACACCGGACTAGCGAACTACAATGAGCAGTTCTTC. It is translated as CSDTGLANYNEQFF.

This clone was seen only a few times. J is TRBJ1-4 and V is TRBV6-1; D gene ambiguous. The CDR3 spans 13 residues. With 7 bases removed from V and 5 bases from J, the gap between germline ends came to 11 bases. Germline-derived CDR1 and CDR2 are MNHNS and SASEGT. The CDR3 DNA follows: TGTGCCAGCAATCCCATGCCAAATGAAAAACTGTTTTTT. Its translation: CASNPMPNEKLFF.

The chain has TRBV11-2 and TRBJ1-6; 8 nucleotides agree with TRBD1. Germline-derived CDR1 and CDR2 are SGHAT and FQNNGV. The CDR3 is 18 residues long. The V and J ends lost 1 base and 8 bases, in that order; junction bases with no gene match: 13. The CDR3 DNA sequence: TGTGCCAGCAGCTTAGGACCTTCGGGGCAGGGGGCGTATTCACCCCTCCACTTT. Translation gives CASSLGPSGQGAYSPLHF.

This clone was detected ten times or more. CDR3 loop: CASSRDRDSPLHF. CDR3 DNA sequence: TGCGCCAGCAGCCGGGACAGGGATTCACCCCTCCACTTT. J is TRBJ1-6 and V is TRBV5-1; 9 bases align to TRBD1. This CDR3 region has 13 residues. Germline V CDR1 and CDR2: SGHRS, YFSETQ. J gave up 8 bases and V 4 bases, and 1 base lay outside the gene matches.

This clone is labeled medium-sized. The genes are TRBV5-1 and TRBJ1-3; D unresolved. The CDR3 is 14 residues long. The germline V and J ends were trimmed by 0 bases and 0 bases, with 4 bases remaining between them. The germline V gene has CDR1 SGHRS and CDR2 YFSETQ. CDR3 sequence (DNA): TGCGCCAGCAGCTTGGGGGACTCTGGAAACACCATATATTTT. This gives the protein CASSLGDSGNTIYF.

The CDR3 DNA follows: TGTGCCTCCGAGGCAGTGATGTATGGCTACACCTTC. Translated, it gives CASEAVMYGYTF. The rearrangement joins TRBV15 to TRBJ1-2; D unresolved. The CDR3 has 12 amino acids. V lost 11 bases and J 5 bases, leaving 15 bases between the germline ends. CDR1 and CDR2 from the germline V gene are LNHNV and YYDKDF (reference sequence). The full variable domain, completed using reference TRBV15 and TRBJ1-2, is DAMVIQNPRYQVTQFGKPVTLSCSQTLNHNVMYWYQQKSSQAPKLLFHYYDKDFNNEADTPDNFQSRRPNTSFCFLDIRSPGLGDTAMYLCASEAVMYGYTFGSGTRLTVV.

This clone was found many times. V usage is TRBV10-3 and J usage is TRBJ1-1; a weak D match, TRBD1 (6 bases). Germline V gene sequence: CDR1 ENHRY, CDR2 SYGVKD. Trimming took 6 bases from V and 1 from J, leaving 12 bases between them. The CDR3 spans 14 residues. Here the CDR3 DNA reads TGTGCCATCAGGAAGACAGGCCCGAACACTGAAGCTTTCTTT. Residues: CAIRKTGPNTEAFF.

This clone occurred many times. At one end the junction does not follow the germline gene, possibly because of a read error. The chain uses TRBV2 and TRBJ1-5, with unresolved D. CDR1 is SNHLY and CDR2 is FYNNEI in the germline V gene. The CDR3 runs 14 residues. CDR3: CASSYPGSNQSQHF. For the CDR3, the DNA is TGTGCCAGCAGTTATCCAGGTAGCAATCAGTCCCAGCATTTT.

The chain has TRBV28 and TRBJ2-7; TRBD2 is a possible D gene (6 bases). The CDR3 is 14 amino acids. CDR1 is MDHEN, CDR2 SYDVKM, per germline. Trimming pared 7 bases from V and 1 base from J, leaving 14 bases between. The CDR3: CASTPGGRSYEQYF. As DNA, the CDR3 is TGTGCCAGCACTCCTGGGGGGAGATCCTACGAGCAGTACTTC.

This clone was recorded at least ten times. V gene TRBV6-1 combines with J gene TRBJ2-7; D possibly uses TRBD1 or TRBD2 (6 bases each). The germline V gene encodes CDR1 MNHNS and CDR2 SASEGT. The CDR3 has 15 amino acids. Deletions cut 6 bases from V and 2 bases from J, with 17 bases between. Here the CDR3 reads CASSQVGGLTYEQYF. The CDR3 DNA is TGTGCCAGCAGCCAGGTTGGGGGGCTGACCTACGAGCAGTACTTC.

CDR3 in DNA: TGTGCCAGCAGTTTTGGAGGGGGGATCTACAATGAGCAGTTCTTC. This encodes CASSFGGGIYNEQFF. V gene TRBV12-3 or TRBV12-4 combines with J gene TRBJ2-1; D is possibly TRBD1 or TRBD2 (6 bases each). The CDR3 runs to 15 residues. The V gene lost 3 bases and the J gene lost 3 bases, with 12 bases spanning the gap.